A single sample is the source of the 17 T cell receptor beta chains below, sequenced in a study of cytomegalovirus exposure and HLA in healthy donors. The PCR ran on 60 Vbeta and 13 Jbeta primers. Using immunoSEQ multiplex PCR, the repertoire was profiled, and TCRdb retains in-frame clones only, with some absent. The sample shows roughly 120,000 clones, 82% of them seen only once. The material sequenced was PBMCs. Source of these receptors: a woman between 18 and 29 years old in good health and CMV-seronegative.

CDR3 loop: CASSYGTGDQYV. Here the CDR3 DNA reads TGTGCCAGCAGTTACGGGACAGGGGATCAGTACGTC. The gene calls are TRBV6-6 and TRBJ2-7; TRBD1 matches 10 bases. CDR3 length equals 12 residues. Trimming removed 2 bases from V and 10 bases from J; junction bases left unmatched: 2. CDR1 and CDR2 from the germline V gene are MNHNY and SVGAGI (reference sequence).

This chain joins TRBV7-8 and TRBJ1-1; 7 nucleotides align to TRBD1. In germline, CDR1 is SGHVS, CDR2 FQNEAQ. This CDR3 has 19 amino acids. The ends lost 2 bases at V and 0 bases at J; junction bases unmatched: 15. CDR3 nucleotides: TGTGCCAGCAGCTTACCAGACCTGGGGACAGCAAGCCTGAACACTGAAGCTTTCTTT. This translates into CASSLPDLGTASLNTEAFF.

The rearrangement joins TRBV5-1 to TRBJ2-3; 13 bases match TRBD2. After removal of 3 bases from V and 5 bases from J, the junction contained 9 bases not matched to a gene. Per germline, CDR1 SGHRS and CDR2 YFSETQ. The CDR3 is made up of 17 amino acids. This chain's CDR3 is CASSSFGLAGAVDTQYF. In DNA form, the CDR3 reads TGCGCCAGCAGCTCCTTTGGACTAGCGGGGGCGGTAGATACGCAGTATTTT.

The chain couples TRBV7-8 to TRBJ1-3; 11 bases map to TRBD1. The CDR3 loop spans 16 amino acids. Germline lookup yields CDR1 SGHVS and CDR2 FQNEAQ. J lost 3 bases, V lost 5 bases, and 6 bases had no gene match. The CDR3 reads CASSRFGTGGGNTIYF. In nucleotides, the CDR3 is TGTGCCAGCAGCCGCTTCGGGACAGGGGGTGGAAACACCATATATTTT.

The CDR3 DNA sequence: TGTGCCAGCAGTGAAGGGCTAGCTCGAGATACGCAGTATTTT. It codes for CASSEGLARDTQYF. This chain connects TRBV6-1 to TRBJ2-3; D possibly corresponds to TRBD2 (5 bases). CDR1 and CDR2 from the germline V gene are MNHNS and SASEGT. V was shortened by 1 base and J by 5 bases, with 10 bases between the two germline ends. This CDR3 has 14 residues.

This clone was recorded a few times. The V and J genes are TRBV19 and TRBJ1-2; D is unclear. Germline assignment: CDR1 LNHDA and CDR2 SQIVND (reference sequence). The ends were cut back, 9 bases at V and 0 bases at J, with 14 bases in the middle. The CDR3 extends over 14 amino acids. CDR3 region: CASAKEPTNYGYTF. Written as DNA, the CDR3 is TGTGCCAGCGCCAAGGAGCCTACTAACTATGGCTACACCTTC. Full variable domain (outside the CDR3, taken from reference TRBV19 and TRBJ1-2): DGGITQSPKYLFRKEGQNVTLSCEQNLNHDAMYWYRQDPGQGLRLIYYSQIVNDFQKGDIAEGYSVSREKKESFPLTVTSAQKNPTAFYLCASAKEPTNYGYTFGSGTRLTVV.

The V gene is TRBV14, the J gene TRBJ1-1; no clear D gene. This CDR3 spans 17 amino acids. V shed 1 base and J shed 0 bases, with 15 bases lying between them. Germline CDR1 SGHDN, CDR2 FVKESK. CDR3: CASSQALRPTMNTEAFF. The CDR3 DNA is TGTGCCAGCAGCCAAGCCTTGAGGCCCACTATGAACACTGAAGCTTTCTTT. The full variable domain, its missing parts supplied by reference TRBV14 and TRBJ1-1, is EAGVTQFPSHSVIEKGQTVTLRCDPISGHDNLYWYRRVMGKEIKFLLHFVKESKQDESGMPNNRFLAERTGGTYSTLKVQPAELEDSGVYFCASSQALRPTMNTEAFFGQGTRLTVV.

The CDR3 nucleotides read TGCGCCAGCAGCCAAGATTTTCAGGGAAACGTTGGCTACACCTTC. It translates to CASSQDFQGNVGYTF. The V and J genes are TRBV4-1 and TRBJ1-2; D is perhaps TRBD1 (5 bases). V gave up 0 bases and J gave up 7 bases, with 15 bases separating them. There are 15 residues in the CDR3. Germline CDR1 reads MGHRA; CDR2 reads YSYEKL.

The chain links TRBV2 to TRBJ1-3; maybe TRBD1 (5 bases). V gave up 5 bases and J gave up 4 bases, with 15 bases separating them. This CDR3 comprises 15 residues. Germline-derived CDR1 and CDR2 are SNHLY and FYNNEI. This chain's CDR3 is CASSSTDSRGNTIYF. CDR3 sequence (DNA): TGTGCCAGCAGTTCGACAGACTCCCGAGGAAACACCATATATTTT.

DNA of the CDR3: TGTGCCAGCAGCGTAGGTACAGCGGGGGGCGGTCTCTACAATGAGCAGTTCTTC. Translating it yields CASSVGTAGGGLYNEQFF. The V gene is TRBV9, the J gene TRBJ2-1; TRBD2 matches 9 bases. J was trimmed by 3 bases and V by 0 bases; bases with no gene match: 10. CDR3 length equals 18 residues. Germline CDR1 is SGDLS and CDR2 is YYNGEE.

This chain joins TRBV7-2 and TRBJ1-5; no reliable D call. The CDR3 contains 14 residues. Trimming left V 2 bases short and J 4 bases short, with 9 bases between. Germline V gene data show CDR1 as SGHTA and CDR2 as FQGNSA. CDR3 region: CASSLTKTNQPQHF. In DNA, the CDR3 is TGTGCCAGCAGCTTAACAAAGACTAATCAGCCCCAGCATTTT. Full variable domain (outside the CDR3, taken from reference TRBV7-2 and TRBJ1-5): GAGVSQSPSNKVTEKGKDVELRCDPISGHTALYWYRQSLGQGLEFLIYFQGNSAPDKSGLPSDRFSAERTGGSVSTLTIQRTQQEDSAVYLCASSLTKTNQPQHFGDGTRLSIL.

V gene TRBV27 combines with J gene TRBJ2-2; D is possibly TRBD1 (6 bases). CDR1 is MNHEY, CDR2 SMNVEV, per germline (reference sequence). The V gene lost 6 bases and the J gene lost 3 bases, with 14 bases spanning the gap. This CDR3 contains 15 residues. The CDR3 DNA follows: TGTGCCAGCAGGCGAGATAACAGGGACACCGGGGAGCTGTTTTTT. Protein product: CASRRDNRDTGELFF.

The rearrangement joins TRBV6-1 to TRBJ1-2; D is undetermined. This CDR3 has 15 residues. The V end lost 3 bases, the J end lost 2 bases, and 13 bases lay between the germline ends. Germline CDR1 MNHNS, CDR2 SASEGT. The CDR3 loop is CASSERLTHNYGYTF. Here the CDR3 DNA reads TGTGCCAGCAGTGAGCGATTGACACACAACTATGGCTACACCTTC.

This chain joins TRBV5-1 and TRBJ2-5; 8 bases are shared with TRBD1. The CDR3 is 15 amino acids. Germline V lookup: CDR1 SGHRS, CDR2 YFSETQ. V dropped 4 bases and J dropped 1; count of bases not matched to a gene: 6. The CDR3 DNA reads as TGCGCCAGCAGCCTGTGGACAGGGTTCCAAGAGACCCAGTACTTC. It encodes CASSLWTGFQETQYF. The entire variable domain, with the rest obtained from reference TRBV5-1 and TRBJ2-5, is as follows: KAGVTQTPRYLIKTRGQQVTLSCSPISGHRSVSWYQQTPGQGLQFLFEYFSETQRNKGNFPGRFSGRQFSNSRSEMNVSTLELGDSALYLCASSLWTGFQETQYFGPGTRLLVL.

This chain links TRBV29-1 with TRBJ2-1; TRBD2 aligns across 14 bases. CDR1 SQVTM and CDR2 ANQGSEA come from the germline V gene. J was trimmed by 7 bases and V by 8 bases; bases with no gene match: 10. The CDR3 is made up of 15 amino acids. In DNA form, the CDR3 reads TGCAGCATAGGGACTAGCGGGAGACCGTTTAATGAGCAGTTCTTC. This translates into CSIGTSGRPFNEQFF.

CDR3 amino acids: CASSVRRGKAFF. CDR3 sequence (DNA): TGTGCCAGCAGCGTTCGACGGGGAAAAGCTTTCTTT. The chain combines TRBV6-5 with TRBJ1-1; D gene unclear. V was pared by 6 bases and J by 9 bases, with 14 bases between. This CDR3 is built from 12 residues. In germline, CDR1 is MNHEY, CDR2 SVGAGI.

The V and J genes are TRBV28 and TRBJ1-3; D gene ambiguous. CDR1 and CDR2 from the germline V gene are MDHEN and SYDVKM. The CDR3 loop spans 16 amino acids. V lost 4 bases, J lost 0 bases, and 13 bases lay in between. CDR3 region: CASSSHSLTSGNTIYF. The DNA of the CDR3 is TGTGCCAGCAGTTCCCACAGCCTCACCTCTGGAAACACCATATATTTT.